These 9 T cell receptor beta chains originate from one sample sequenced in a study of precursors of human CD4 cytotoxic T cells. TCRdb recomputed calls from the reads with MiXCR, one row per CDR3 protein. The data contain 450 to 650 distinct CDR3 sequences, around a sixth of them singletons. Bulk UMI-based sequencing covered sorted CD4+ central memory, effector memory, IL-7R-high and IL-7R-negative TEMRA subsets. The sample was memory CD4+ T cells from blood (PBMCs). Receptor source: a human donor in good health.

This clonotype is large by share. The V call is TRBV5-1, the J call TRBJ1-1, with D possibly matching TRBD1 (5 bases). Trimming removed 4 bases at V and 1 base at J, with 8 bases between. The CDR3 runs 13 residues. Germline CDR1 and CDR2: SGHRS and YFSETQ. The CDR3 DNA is TGCGCCAGCAGCATGACAGCGAACACTGAAGCTTTCTTT. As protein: CASSMTANTEAFF.

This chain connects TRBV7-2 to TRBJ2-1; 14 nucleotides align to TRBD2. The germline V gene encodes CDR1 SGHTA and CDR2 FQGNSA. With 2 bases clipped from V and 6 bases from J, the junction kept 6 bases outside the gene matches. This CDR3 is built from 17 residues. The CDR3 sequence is CASSLRLAGGGGNEQFF. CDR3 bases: TGTGCCAGCAGCTTAAGACTAGCGGGAGGGGGAGGCAATGAGCAGTTCTTC. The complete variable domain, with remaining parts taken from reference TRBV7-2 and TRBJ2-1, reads GAGVSQSPSNKVTEKGKDVELRCDPISGHTALYWYRQSLGQGLEFLIYFQGNSAPDKSGLPSDRFSAERTGGSVSTLTIQRTQQEDSAVYLCASSLRLAGGGGNEQFFGPGTRLTVL.

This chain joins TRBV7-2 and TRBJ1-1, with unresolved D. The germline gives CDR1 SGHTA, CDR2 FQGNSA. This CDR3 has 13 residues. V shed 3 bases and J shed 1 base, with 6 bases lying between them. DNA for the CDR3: TGTGCCAGCAGCTTTAACGGGAACACTGAAGCTTTCTTT. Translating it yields CASSFNGNTEAFF.

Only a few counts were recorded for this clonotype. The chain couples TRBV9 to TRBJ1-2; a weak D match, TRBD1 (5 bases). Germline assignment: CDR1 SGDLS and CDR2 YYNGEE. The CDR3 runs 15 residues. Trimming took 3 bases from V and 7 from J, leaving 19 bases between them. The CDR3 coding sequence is TGTGCCAGCAGCGGACAGACCGCCAGTCTGAGTGGCTACACCTTC. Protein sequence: CASSGQTASLSGYTF.

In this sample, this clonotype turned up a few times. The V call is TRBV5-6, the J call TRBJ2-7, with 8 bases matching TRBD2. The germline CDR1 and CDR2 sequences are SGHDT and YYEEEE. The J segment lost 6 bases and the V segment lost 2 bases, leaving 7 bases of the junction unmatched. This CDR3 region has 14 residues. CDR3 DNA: TGTGCCAGCAGCTTTTCGGGACTAGGCCCCGAGCAGTACTTC. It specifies CASSFSGLGPEQYF.

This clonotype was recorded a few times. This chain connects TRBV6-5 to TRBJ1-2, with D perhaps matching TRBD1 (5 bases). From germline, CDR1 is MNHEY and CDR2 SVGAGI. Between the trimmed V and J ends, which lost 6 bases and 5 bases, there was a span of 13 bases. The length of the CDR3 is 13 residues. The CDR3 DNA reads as TGTGCCAGCAGAGTCGGCAGGGCGTATGGCTACACCTTC. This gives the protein CASRVGRAYGYTF.

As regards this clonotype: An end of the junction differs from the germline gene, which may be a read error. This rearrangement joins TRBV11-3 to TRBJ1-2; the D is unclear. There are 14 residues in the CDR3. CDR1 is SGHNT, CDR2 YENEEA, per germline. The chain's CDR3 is CASSLSRTEYGFTF. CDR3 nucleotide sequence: TGTGCCAGCAGCTTATCAAGGACGGAGTATGGCTTCACCTTC. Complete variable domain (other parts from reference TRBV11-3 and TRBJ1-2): EAGVVQSPRYKIIEKKQPVAFWCNPISGHNTLYWYLQNLGQGPELLIRYENEEAVDDSQLPKDRFSAERLKGVDSTLKIQPAELGDSAVYLCASSLSRTEYGFTFGSGTRLTVV.

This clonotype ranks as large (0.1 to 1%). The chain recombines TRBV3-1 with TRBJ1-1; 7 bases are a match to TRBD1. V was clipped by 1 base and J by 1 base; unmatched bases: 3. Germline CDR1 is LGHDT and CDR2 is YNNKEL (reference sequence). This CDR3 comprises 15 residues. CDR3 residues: CASSQGWTGNTEAFF. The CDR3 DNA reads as TGTGCCAGCAGCCAAGGGTGGACAGGGAACACTGAAGCTTTCTTT.

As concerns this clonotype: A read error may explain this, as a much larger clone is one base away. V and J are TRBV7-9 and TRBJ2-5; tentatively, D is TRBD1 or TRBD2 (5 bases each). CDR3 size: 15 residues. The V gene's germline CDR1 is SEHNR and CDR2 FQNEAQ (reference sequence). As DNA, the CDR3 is TGTGCCAGCAGCTTAGCTTCCGGGGCCGGGGAGACCCGGTACTTC. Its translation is CASSLASGAGETRYF.